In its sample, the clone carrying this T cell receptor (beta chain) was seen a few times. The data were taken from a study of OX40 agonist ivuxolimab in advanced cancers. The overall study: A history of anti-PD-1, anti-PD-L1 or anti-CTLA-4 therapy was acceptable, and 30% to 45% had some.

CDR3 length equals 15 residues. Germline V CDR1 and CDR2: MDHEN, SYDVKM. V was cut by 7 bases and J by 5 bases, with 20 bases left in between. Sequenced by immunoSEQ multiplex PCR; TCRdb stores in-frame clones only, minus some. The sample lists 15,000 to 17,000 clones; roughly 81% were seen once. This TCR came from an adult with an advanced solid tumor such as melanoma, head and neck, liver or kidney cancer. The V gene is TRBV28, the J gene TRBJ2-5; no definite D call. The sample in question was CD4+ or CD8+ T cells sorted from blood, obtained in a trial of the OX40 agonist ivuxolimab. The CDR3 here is CASILAAGRGETQYF. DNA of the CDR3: TGTGCCAGCATCCTTGCGGCCGGAAGAGGCGAGACCCAGTACTTC.